This T cell receptor beta chain is from a study of T-cell memory formation after mild COVID-19. The length of the CDR3 is 14 residues. CDR1 and CDR2 from the germline V gene are MNHEY and SVGEGT. V lost 7 bases and J lost 2, with 12 bases in between. TCRdb used MiXCR to reprocess the 5' RACE reads, holding one entry per CDR3 protein. The table records a few hundred thousand distinct CDR3 sequences, around a fifth of them present only once. The source of this sequence is a young man who had mild COVID-19 (a few samples of this study predate the infection). Cell type and time point are not known. This chain links TRBV6-2 or TRBV6-3 with TRBJ1-5, with unresolved D. The sequenced sample consisted of PBMCs or a T cell subset sorted from them (not recorded which). CDR3 DNA: TGTGCCAGCAACAAAGCGGGTGGCAATCAGCCCCAGCATTTT. It translates to CASNKAGGNQPQHF.